Listed here are 2 T cell receptor beta chains from one sample, sequenced in a study of cytomegalovirus exposure and HLA in healthy donors. Amplification used 60 Vbeta primers and 13 Jbeta primers. TCRdb's table, derived via immunoSEQ multiplex PCR, lists solely in-frame clones and lacks some. The table lists 150,000 to 200,000 clones, roughly 80% of them singletons. Sample: PBMCs. The receptors originated from a woman aged 18-29 years in good health and CMV-seronegative.

The V call is TRBV6-6, the J call TRBJ1-1, with D tentatively TRBD1 (6 bases). This CDR3 contains 13 residues. The V gene lost 2 bases and the J gene lost 5 bases, with 9 bases spanning the gap. Germline values: CDR1 MNHNY, CDR2 SVGAGI (reference sequence). CDR3 loop: CASSYKGETEAFF. The CDR3 coding sequence is TGTGCCAGCAGTTACAAGGGGGAAACTGAAGCTTTCTTT.

This clone occurred a few times. The genes are TRBV7-9 and TRBJ2-2; D is possibly TRBD2 (5 bases). CDR3 size: 13 residues. V lost 6 bases and J 5 bases, leaving 10 bases between the germline ends. CDR1 SEHNR and CDR2 FQNEAQ come from the germline V gene (reference sequence). CDR3 sequence: CASRYGETGELFF. CDR3 nucleotide sequence: TGTGCCAGCAGGTACGGGGAGACCGGGGAGCTGTTTTTT. The full variable domain, rest sourced from reference TRBV7-9 and TRBJ2-2, is DTGVSQNPRHKITKRGQNVTFRCDPISEHNRLYWYRQTLGQGPEFLTYFQNEAQLEKSRLLSDRFSAERPKGSFSTLEIQRTEQGDSAMYLCASRYGETGELFFGEGSRLTVL.